This TCR beta chain is from a study of glioma-infiltrating T cells. Whole-study results and caveats: Tissue-blood divergence was below expectation in non-neoplastic patients, above in gliomas. Tissue and blood shared very few CDR3 sequences.

In the case of this clonotype: The antigen remains unidentified. This could be a read error, since a much larger clone is one nucleotide away.

With 8 bases clipped from V and 2 bases from J, the junction kept 11 bases outside the gene matches. Germline V CDR1 and CDR2: DFQATT, SNEGSKA (reference sequence). This CDR3 region has 16 residues. Using RNA template, CDR3s of TCR alpha and beta were amplified with iRepertoire arm-PCR. One-step reverse transcription and amplification started from approximately 100-400 ng of tissue mRNA or PBMC total RNA. TCRdb used MiXCR to reprocess the multiplex PCR reads, holding one entry per CDR3 protein. In the table there are approximately 90,000 distinct CDR3 sequences, about 23% of which are singletons. The chain couples TRBV20-1 to TRBJ2-1, with 11 bases fitting TRBD2. Specimen: glioma tissue, nonneoplastic brain tissue, or PBMCs (not recorded which). The source is a human donor with low-grade glioma or glioblastoma, undergoing nonglioma brain surgery, or in good health (not recorded which). The CDR3 reads CSSSTSGRRTYNEQFF. The CDR3, as DNA: TGCAGTTCCTCAACTAGCGGGAGAAGGACCTACAATGAGCAGTTCTTC.